The present T cell receptor (beta chain) was sequenced within a study of blood T cell repertoires in COVID-19. About the research overall: T cells, B-cell-depleted T cells, or PBMCs provided the cDNA or gDNA that served as material.

Under the authors' procedure: Estimation of nucleated cell counts was performed using reference gene primer amplification. Clones were read by immunoSEQ multiplex PCR, and TCRdb kept only the in-frame ones, dropping some. V and J calls plus clone size are reproduced from that table; the DNA served to infer D and trimming. The repertoire has fewer than 350,000 clones, around nine tenths of them found once; the top ten carry roughly 6.2%. Participants had their cohort set by participant-reported clinical history. Germline CDR1 MDHEN, CDR2 SYDVKM. The CDR3 length is 11 residues. Trimming pared 4 bases from V and 9 bases from J, leaving 7 bases between.

Sample: PBMCs or T cells enriched from blood (not recorded which). The chain carries TRBV28 and TRBJ2-1; D unresolved. The sequence was collected from a woman in her thirties or forties who had recovered from COVID-19. CDR3 region: CASSSFGEQFF. CDR3 DNA: TGTGCCAGCAGTTCCTTCGGTGAGCAGTTCTTC. The whole variable domain, remainder taken from reference TRBV28 and TRBJ2-1, is DVKVTQSSRYLVKRTGEKVFLECVQDMDHENMFWYRQDPGLGLRLIYFSYDVKMKEKGDIPEGYSVSREKKERFSLILESASTNQTSMYLCASSSFGEQFFGPGTRLTVL.